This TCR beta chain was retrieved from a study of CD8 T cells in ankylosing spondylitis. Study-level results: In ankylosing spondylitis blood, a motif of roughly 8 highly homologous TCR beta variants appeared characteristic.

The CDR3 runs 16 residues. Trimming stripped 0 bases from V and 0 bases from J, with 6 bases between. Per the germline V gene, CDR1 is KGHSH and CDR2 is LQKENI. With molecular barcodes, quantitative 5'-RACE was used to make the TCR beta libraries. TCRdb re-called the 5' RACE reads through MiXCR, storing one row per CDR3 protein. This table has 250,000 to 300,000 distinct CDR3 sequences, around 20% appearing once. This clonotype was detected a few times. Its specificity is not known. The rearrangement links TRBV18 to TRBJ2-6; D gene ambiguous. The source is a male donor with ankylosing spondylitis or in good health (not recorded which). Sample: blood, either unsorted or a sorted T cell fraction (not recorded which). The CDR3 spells CASSPPTSSGANVLTF. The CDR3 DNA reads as TGTGCCAGCTCACCACCGACGTCCTCTGGGGCCAACGTCCTGACTTTC.